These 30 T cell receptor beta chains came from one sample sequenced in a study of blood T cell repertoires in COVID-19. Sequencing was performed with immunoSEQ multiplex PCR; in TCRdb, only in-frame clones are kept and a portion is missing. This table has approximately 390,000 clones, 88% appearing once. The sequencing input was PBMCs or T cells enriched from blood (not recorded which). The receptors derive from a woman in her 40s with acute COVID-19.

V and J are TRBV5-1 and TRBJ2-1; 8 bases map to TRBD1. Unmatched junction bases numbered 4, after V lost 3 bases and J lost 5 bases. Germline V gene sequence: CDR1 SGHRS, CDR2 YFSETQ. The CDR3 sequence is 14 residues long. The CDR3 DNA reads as TGCGCCAGCAGCTGGGGGACAGGAAACAATGAGCAGTTCTTC. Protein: CASSWGTGNNEQFF.

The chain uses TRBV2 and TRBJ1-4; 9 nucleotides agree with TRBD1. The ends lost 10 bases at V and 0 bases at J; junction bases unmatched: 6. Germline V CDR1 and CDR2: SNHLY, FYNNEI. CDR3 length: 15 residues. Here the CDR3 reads CATGQGLATNEKLFF. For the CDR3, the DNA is TGTGCCACGGGACAGGGCTTGGCAACTAATGAAAAACTGTTTTTT. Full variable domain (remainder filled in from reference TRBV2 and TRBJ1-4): EPEVTQTPSHQVTQMGQEVILRCVPISNHLYFYWYRQILGQKVEFLVSFYNNEISEKSEIFDDQFSVERPDGSNFTLKIRSTKLEDSAMYFCATGQGLATNEKLFFGSGTQLSVL.

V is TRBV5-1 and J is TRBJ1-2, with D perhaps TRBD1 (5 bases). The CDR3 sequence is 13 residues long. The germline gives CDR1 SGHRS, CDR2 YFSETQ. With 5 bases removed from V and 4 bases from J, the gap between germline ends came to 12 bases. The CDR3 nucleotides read TGCGCCAGCAGACCCGACAGTCCCTATGGCTACACCTTC. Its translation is CASRPDSPYGYTF.

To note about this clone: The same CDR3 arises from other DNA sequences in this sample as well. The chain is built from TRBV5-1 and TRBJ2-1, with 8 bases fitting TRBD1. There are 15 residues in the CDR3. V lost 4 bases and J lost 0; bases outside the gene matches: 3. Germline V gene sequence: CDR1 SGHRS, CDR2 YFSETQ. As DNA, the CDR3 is TGCGCCAGCAGCCCCGGGACAGGCTCCTACAATGAGCAGTTCTTC. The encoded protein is CASSPGTGSYNEQFF.

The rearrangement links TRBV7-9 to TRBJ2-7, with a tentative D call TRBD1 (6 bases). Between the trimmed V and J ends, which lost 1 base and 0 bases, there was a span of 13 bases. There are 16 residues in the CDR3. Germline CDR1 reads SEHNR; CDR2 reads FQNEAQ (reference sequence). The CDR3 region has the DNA TGTGCCAGCAGCTTAGGGTCAGGGGCCGTCTCCTACGAGCAGTACTTC. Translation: CASSLGSGAVSYEQYF.

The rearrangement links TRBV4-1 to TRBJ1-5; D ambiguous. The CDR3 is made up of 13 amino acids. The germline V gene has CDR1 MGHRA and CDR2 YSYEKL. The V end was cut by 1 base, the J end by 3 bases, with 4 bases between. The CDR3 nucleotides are TGCGCCAGCAGCCAAGCTGTCAATCAGCCCCAGCATTTT. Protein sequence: CASSQAVNQPQHF.

The CDR3 loop reads CASSSRLAGDSTDTQYF. CDR3 coding DNA: TGTGCCAGCAGCTCCAGACTAGCGGGGGACAGCACAGATACGCAGTATTTT. The chain joins TRBV5-4 to TRBJ2-3; TRBD2 matches at 12 bases. From germline, CDR1 is SGHNT and CDR2 YYREEE (reference sequence). CDR3 length: 17 amino acids. J was trimmed by 0 bases and V by 3 bases; bases with no gene match: 5.

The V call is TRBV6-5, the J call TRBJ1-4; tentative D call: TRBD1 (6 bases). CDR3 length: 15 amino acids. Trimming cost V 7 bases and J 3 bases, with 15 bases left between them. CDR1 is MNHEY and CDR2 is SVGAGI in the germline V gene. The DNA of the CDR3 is TGTGCCAGCACACCTAACAGGGCTGCTAATGAAAAACTGTTTTTT. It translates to CASTPNRAANEKLFF.

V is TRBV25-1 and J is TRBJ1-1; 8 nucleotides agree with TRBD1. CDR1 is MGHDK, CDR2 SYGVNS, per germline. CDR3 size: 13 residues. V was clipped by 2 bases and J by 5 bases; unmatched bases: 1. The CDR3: CASSETGGTEAFF. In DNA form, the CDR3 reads TGTGCCAGCAGTGAAACAGGGGGGACTGAAGCTTTCTTT.

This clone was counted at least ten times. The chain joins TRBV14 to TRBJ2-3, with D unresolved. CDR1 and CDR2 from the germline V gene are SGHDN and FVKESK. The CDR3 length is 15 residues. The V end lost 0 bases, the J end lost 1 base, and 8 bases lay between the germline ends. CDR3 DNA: TGTGCCAGCAGCCAAGAGAACAGTGGCACAGATACGCAGTATTTT. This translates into CASSQENSGTDTQYF.

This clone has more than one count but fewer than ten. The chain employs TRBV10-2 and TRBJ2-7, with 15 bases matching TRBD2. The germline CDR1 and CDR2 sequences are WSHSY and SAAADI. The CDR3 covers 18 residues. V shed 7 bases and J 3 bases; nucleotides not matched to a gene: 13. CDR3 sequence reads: CASTPRTSGGAVSYEQYF. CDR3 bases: TGCGCCAGCACCCCACGGACTAGCGGGGGGGCTGTTAGCTACGAGCAGTACTTC.

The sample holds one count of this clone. The CDR3 bases are TGCAGTGCTAGTCCCTCGGGACAGGGATTAGCTGAAGCTTTCTTT. Its translation: CSASPSGQGLAEAFF. This rearrangement joins TRBV20-1 to TRBJ1-1, with 9 bases fitting TRBD1. This CDR3 is 15 amino acids long. The junction had 11 bases not matched to a gene; V was cut back by 3 bases and J by 6 bases. Germline V CDR1 and CDR2: DFQATT, SNEGSKA (reference sequence).

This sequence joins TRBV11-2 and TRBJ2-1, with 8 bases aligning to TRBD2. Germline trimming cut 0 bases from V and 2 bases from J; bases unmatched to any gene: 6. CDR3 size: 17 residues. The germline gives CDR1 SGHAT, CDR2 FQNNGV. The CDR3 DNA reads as TGTGCCAGCAGCTTAGATCAGGCGGGGGGAACCTACAATGAGCAGTTCTTC. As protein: CASSLDQAGGTYNEQFF.

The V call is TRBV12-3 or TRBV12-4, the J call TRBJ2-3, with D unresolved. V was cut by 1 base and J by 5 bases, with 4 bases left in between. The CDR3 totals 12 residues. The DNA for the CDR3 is TGTGCCAGCAGTTTAGGGAGAGATACGCAGTATTTT. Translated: CASSLGRDTQYF.

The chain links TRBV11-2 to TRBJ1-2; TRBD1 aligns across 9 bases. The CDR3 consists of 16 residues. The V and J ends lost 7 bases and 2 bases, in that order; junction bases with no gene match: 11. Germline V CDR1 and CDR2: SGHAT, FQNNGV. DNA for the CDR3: TGTGCCAGCACCGGAAGCCGGGGGACAGGGAACTATGGCTACACCTTC. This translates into CASTGSRGTGNYGYTF.

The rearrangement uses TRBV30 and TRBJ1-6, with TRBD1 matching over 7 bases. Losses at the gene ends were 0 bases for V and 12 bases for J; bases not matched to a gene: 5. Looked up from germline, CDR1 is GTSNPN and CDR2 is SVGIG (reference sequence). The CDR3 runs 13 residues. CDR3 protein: CAWSVARGVPLHF. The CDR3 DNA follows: TGTGCCTGGAGTGTAGCCAGGGGGGTACCCCTCCACTTT.

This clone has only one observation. The CDR3 coding sequence is TGTGCCAGCAGCACTTCAAGTCCCTATAATTCACCCCTCCACTTT. Translating it yields CASSTSSPYNSPLHF. This chain connects TRBV7-6 to TRBJ1-6, with D unresolved. This CDR3 comprises 15 residues. Germline lookup yields CDR1 SGHVS and CDR2 FNYEAQ. V shed 5 bases and J shed 2 bases, with 10 bases lying between them.

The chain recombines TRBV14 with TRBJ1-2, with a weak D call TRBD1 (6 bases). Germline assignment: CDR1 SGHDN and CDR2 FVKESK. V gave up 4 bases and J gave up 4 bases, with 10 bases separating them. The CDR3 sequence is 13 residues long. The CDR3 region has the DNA TGTGCCAGCAGCCCGCGAGGGGGCTATGGCTACACCTTC. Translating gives CASSPRGGYGYTF.

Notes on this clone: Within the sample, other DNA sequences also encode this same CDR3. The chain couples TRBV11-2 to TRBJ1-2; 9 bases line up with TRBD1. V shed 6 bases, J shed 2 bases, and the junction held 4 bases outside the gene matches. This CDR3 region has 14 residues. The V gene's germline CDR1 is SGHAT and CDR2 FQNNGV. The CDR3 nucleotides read TGTGCCAGCAGTCCCGGACAGGGGAACTATGGCTACACCTTC. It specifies CASSPGQGNYGYTF.

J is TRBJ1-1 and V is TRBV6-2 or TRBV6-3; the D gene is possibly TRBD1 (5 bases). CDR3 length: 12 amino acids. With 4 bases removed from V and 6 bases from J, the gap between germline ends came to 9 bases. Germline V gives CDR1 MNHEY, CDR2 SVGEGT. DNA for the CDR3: TGTGCCAGCAGTTGGACGACAGCTGAAGCTTTCTTT. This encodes CASSWTTAEAFF.

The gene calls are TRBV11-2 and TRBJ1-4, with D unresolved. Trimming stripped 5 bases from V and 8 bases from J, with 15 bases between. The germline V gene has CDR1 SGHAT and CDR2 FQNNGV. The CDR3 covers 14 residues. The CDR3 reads CASSGEGSVEKLFF. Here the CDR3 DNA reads TGTGCCAGCAGCGGGGAGGGATCGGTCGAAAAACTGTTTTTT. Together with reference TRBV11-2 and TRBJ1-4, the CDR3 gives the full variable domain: EAGVAQSPRYKIIEKRQSVAFWCNPISGHATLYWYQQILGQGPKLLIQFQNNGVVDDSQLPKDRFSAERLKGVDSTLKIQPAKLEDSAVYLCASSGEGSVEKLFFGSGTQLSVL.

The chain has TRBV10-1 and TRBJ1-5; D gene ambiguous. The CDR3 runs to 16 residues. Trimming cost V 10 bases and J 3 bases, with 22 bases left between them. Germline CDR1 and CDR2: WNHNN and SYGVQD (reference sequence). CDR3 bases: TGCGCCACCCAGAGAATAGAGGAGGGAAACAATCAGCCCCAGCATTTT. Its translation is CATQRIEEGNNQPQHF.

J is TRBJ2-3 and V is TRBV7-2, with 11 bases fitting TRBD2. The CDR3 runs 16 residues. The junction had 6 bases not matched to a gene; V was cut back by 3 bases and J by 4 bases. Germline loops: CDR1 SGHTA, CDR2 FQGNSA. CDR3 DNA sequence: TGTGCCAGCAGCTTCCGACCTAGCGGGGGGTCAGATACGCAGTATTTT. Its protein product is CASSFRPSGGSDTQYF. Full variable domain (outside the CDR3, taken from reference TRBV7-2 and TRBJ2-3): GAGVSQSPSNKVTEKGKDVELRCDPISGHTALYWYRQSLGQGLEFLIYFQGNSAPDKSGLPSDRFSAERTGGSVSTLTIQRTQQEDSAVYLCASSFRPSGGSDTQYFGPGTRLTVL.

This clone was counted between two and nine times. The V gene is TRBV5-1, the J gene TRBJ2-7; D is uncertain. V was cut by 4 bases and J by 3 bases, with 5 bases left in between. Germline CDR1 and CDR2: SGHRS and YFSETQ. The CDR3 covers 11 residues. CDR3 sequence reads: CASSDNYEQYF. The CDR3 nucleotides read TGCGCCAGCAGCGACAACTACGAGCAGTACTTC.

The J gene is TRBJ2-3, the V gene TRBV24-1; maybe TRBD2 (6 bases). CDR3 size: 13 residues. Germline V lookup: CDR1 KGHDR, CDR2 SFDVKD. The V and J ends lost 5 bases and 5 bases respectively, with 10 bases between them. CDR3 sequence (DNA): TGTGCCACCAGTGCGGGGGTGGGAGATACGCAGTATTTT. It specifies CATSAGVGDTQYF.

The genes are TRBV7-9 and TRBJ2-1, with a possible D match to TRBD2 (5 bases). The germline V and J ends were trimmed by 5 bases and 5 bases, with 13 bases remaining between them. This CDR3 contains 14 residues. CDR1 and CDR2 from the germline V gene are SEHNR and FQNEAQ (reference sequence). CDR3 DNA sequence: TGTGCCAGCAGCCCCCGGTTGGGAGACAATGAGCAGTTCTTC. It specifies CASSPRLGDNEQFF.

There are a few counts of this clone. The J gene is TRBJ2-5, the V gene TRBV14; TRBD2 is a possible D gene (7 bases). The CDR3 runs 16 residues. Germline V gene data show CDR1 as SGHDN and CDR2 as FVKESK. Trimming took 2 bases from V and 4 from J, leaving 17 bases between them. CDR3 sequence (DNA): TGTGCCAGCAGCCAATGGGGGGGCCGTGGAGGAGAGACCCAGTACTTC. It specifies CASSQWGGRGGETQYF.

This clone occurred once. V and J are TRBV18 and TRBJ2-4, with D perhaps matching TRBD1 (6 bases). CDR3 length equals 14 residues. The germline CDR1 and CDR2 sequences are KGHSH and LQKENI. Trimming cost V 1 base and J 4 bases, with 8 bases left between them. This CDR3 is CASSPQTGKNIQYF. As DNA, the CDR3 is TGTGCCAGCTCACCACAAACAGGGAAAAACATTCAGTACTTC.

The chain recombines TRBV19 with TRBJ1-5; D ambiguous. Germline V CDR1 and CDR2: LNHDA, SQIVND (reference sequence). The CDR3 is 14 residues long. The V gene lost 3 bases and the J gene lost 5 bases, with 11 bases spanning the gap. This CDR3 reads CASSILGRDQPQHF. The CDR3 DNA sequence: TGTGCCAGTAGTATTCTGGGGAGAGATCAGCCCCAGCATTTT.

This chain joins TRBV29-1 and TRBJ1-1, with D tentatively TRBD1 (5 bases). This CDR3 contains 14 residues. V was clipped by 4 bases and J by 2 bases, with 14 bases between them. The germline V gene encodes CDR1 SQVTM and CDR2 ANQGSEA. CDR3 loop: CSVGWTSGNTEAFF. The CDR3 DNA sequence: TGCAGCGTTGGGTGGACATCGGGTAACACTGAAGCTTTCTTT.